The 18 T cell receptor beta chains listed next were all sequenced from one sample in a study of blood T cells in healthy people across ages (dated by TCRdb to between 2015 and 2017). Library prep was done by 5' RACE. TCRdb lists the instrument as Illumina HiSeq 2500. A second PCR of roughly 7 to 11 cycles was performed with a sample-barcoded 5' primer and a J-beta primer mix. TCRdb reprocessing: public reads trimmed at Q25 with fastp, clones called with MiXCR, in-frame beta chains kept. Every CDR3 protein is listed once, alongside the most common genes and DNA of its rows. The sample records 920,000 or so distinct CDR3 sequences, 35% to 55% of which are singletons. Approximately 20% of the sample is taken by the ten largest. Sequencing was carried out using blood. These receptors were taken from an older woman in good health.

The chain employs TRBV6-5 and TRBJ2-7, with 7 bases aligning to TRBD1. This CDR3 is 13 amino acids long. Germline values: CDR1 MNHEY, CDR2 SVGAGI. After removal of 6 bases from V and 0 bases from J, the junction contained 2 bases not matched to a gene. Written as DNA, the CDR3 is TGTGCCAGCAGGTACAGGGGCTCCTACGAGCAGTACTTC. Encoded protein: CASRYRGSYEQYF.

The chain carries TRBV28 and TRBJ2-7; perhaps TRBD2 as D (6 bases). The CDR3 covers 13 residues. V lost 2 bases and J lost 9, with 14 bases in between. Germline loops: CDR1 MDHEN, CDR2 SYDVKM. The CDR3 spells CASSLMGGSGQYF. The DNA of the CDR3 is TGTGCCAGCAGTTTAATGGGGGGATCTGGGCAGTACTTC.

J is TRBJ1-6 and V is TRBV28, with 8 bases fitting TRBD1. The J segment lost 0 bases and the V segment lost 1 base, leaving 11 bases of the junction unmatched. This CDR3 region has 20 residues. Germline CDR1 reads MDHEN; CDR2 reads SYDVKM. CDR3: CASSLLGGQVVLSYNSPLHF. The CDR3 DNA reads TGTGCCAGCAGTTTATTGGGGGGACAGGTCGTCCTCTCCTATAATTCACCCCTCCACTTT. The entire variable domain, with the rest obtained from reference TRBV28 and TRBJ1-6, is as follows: DVKVTQSSRYLVKRTGEKVFLECVQDMDHENMFWYRQDPGLGLRLIYFSYDVKMKEKGDIPEGYSVSREKKERFSLILESASTNQTSMYLCASSLLGGQVVLSYNSPLHFGNGTRLTVT.

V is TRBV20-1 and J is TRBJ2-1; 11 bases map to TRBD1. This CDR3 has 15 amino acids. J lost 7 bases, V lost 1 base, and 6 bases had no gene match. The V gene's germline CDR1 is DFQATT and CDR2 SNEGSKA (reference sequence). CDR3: CSARGTDRGQNEQFF. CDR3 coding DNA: TGCAGTGCTAGAGGAACGGACAGGGGGCAAAATGAGCAGTTCTTC.

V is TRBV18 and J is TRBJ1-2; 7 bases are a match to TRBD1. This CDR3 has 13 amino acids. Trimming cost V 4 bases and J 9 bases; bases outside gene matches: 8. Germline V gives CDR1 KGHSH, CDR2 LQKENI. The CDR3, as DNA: TGTGCCAGCTCACGACAACAGGGGAGGCGCTACACCTTC. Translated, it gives CASSRQQGRRYTF.

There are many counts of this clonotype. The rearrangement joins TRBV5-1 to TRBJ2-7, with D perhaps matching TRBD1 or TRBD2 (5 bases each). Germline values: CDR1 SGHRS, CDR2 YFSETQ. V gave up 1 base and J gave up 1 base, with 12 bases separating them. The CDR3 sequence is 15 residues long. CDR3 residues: CASSLLPGTSYEQYF. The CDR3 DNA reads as TGCGCCAGCAGCTTGTTGCCAGGGACGTCCTACGAGCAGTACTTC. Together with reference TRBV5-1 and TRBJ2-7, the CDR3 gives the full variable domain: KAGVTQTPRYLIKTRGQQVTLSCSPISGHRSVSWYQQTPGQGLQFLFEYFSETQRNKGNFPGRFSGRQFSNSRSEMNVSTLELGDSALYLCASSLLPGTSYEQYFGPGTRLTVT.

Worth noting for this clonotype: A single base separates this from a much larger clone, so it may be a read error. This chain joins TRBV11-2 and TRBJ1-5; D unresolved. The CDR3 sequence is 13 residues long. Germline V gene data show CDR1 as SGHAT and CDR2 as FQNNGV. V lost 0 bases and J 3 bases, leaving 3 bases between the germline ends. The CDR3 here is CASSLDINQPQHF. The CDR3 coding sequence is TGTGCCAGCAGCTTAGATATCAATCAGCCCCAGCATTTT. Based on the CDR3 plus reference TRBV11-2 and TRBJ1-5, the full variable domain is EAGVAQSPRYKIIEKRQSVAFWCNPISGHATLYWYQQILGQGPKLLIQFQNNGVVDDSQLPKDRFSAERLKGVDSTLKIQPAKLEDSAVYLCASSLDINQPQHFGDGTRLSIL.

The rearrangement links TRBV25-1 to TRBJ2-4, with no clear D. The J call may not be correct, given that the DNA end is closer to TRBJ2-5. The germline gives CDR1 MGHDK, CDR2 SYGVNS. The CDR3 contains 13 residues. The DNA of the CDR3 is TGTGCCAGCAGTGAACAGGTCTGGGAGACCCAGTACTTC. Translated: CASSEQVWETQYF.

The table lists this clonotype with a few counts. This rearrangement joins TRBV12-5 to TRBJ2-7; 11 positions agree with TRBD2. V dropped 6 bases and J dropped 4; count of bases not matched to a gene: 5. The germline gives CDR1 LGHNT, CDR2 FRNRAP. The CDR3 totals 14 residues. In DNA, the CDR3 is TGTGCTAGTGGCTTAGCGGGAGGGTGGTACGAGCAGTACTTC. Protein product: CASGLAGGWYEQYF.

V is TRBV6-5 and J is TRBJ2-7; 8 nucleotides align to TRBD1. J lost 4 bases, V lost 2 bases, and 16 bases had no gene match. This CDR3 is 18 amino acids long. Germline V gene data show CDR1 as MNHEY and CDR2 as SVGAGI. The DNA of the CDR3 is TGTGCCAGCAGTTACAACCCCTCGGGACAGGTTCGAAAGTACGAGCAGTACTTC. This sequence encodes CASSYNPSGQVRKYEQYF.

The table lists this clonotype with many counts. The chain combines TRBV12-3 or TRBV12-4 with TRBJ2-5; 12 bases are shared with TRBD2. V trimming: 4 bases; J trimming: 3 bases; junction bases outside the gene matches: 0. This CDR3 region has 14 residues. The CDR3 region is CASSWTSGEETQYF. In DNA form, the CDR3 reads TGTGCCAGCAGTTGGACTAGCGGGGAAGAGACCCAGTACTTC.

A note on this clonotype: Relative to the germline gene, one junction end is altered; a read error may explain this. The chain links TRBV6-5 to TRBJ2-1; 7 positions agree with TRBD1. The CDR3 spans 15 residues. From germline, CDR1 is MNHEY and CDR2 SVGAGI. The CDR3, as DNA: TGTGCCAGCAGATACTCAGGGGGAAACTACAATGAGCAGTTCTTC. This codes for CASRYSGGNYNEQFF.

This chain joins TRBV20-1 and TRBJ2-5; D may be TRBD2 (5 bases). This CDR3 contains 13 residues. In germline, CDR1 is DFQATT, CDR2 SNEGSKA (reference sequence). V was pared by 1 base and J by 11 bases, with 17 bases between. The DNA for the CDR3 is TGCAGTGCTAGAGGGAGGTTCGACTACGGGCAGTACTTC. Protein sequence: CSARGRFDYGQYF.

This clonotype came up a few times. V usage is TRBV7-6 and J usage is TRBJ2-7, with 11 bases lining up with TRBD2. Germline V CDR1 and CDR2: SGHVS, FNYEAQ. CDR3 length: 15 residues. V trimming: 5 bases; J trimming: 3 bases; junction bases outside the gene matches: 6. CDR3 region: CASSPGTSGIYEQYF. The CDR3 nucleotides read TGTGCCAGCAGCCCTGGGACTAGCGGAATCTACGAGCAGTACTTC.

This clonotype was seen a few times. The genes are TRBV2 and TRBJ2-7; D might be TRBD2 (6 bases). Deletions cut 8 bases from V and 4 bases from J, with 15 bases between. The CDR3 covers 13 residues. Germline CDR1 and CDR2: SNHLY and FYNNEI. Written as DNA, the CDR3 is TGTGCCAGCCACCGGGACTCTCTATACGAGCAGTACTTC. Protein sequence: CASHRDSLYEQYF. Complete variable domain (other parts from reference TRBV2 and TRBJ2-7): EPEVTQTPSHQVTQMGQEVILRCVPISNHLYFYWYRQILGQKVEFLVSFYNNEISEKSEIFDDQFSVERPDGSNFTLKIRSTKLEDSAMYFCASHRDSLYEQYFGPGTRLTVT.

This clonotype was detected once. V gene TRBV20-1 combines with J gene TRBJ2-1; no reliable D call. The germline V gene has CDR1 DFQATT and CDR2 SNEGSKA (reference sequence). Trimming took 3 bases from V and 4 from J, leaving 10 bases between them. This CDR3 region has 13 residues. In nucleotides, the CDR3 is TGCAGTGCTAGTTTCCGGGTTTACAATGAGCAGTTCTTC. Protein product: CSASFRVYNEQFF.

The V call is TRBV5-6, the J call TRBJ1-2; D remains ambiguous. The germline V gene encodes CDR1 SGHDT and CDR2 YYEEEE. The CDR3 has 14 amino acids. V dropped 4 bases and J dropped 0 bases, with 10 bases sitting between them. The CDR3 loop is CASSTDTSNYGYTF. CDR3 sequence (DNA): TGTGCCAGCAGCACTGACACCTCTAACTATGGCTACACCTTC.

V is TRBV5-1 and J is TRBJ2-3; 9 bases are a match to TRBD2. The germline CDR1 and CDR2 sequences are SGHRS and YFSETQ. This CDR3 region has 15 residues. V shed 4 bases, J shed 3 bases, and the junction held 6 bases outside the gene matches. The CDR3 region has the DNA TGCGCCAGCAGCAAAGCGGGAGGAGGGACAGATACGCAGTATTTT. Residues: CASSKAGGGTDTQYF.